The 19 T cell receptor beta chains reported below all come from one sample, sequenced in a study of OX40 agonist ivuxolimab in advanced cancers. Profiled with immunoSEQ multiplex PCR; TCRdb holds only in-frame clones, not every one. The data show more than 70,000 clones, with around 90% seen just once and 1.5% to 2% held by the top ten. The specimen was CD4+ or CD8+ T cells sorted from blood, collected in a trial of the OX40 agonist ivuxolimab. Every receptor here comes from an adult with an advanced solid tumor such as melanoma, head and neck, liver or kidney cancer.

The chain links TRBV27 to TRBJ2-7; tentatively, D is TRBD1 or TRBD2 (5 bases each). Trimming shortened V by 3 bases and J by 0 bases, and 9 bases separated the two germline ends. The CDR3 is 14 amino acids. The V gene's germline CDR1 is MNHEY and CDR2 SMNVEV (reference sequence). The CDR3 loop is CASSFRESSYEQYF. The CDR3 nucleotides read TGTGCCAGCAGTTTCAGGGAGAGCTCCTACGAGCAGTACTTC.

The CDR3 bases are TGTGCCAGCAGGGCGACAGGGGCAGATACGCAGTATTTT. This gives the protein CASRATGADTQYF. The chain is built from TRBV2 and TRBJ2-3; 8 nucleotides match TRBD1. CDR3 length: 13 amino acids. V trimming: 6 bases; J trimming: 4 bases; junction bases outside the gene matches: 3. Per the germline V gene, CDR1 is SNHLY and CDR2 is FYNNEI.

The genes are TRBV18 and TRBJ2-2; D perhaps matches TRBD2 (6 bases). There are 15 residues in the CDR3. Germline assignment: CDR1 KGHSH and CDR2 LQKENI. Trimming removed 6 bases at V and 3 bases at J, with 14 bases between. The CDR3 spells CASSTVTGDTGELFF. The CDR3 nucleotides are TGTGCCAGCTCGACCGTAACGGGGGACACCGGGGAGCTGTTTTTT.

V gene TRBV9 combines with J gene TRBJ2-2, with D possibly TRBD2 on 6 matching bases. Trimming left V 4 bases short and J 3 bases short, with 16 bases between. The germline gives CDR1 SGDLS, CDR2 YYNGEE. The CDR3 is 16 residues long. This CDR3 reads CASSPRGQRDTGELFF. The CDR3 DNA reads TGTGCCAGCAGCCCCCGCGGGCAGCGGGACACCGGGGAGCTGTTTTTT.

This chain connects TRBV18 to TRBJ1-1; D is undetermined. Germline lookup yields CDR1 KGHSH and CDR2 LQKENI. The CDR3 has 14 residues. Trimming removed 3 bases from V and 0 bases from J, with 8 bases in between. The CDR3 region has the DNA TGTGCCAGCTCACCTCAGACTGTGAACACTGAAGCTTTCTTT. It specifies CASSPQTVNTEAFF.

This rearrangement joins TRBV28 to TRBJ1-4, with D possibly TRBD1 on 6 matching bases. CDR1 and CDR2 from the germline V gene are MDHEN and SYDVKM. The CDR3 contains 14 residues. The V end lost 6 bases, the J end lost 8 bases, and 16 bases lay between the germline ends. CDR3 in amino acids: CASSRTGTREKLFF. As DNA, the CDR3 is TGTGCCAGCAGCCGAACAGGGACTAGAGAAAAACTGTTTTTT.

This chain connects TRBV7-9 to TRBJ2-5, with D possibly called TRBD1 or TRBD2 (5 bases each). The germline V and J ends were trimmed by 9 bases and 1 base, with 12 bases remaining between them. The CDR3 contains 13 residues. Germline CDR1 SEHNR, CDR2 FQNEAQ (reference sequence). This CDR3 is CASIRGRQETQYF. CDR3 in DNA: TGTGCCAGTATTAGGGGACGCCAAGAGACCCAGTACTTC.

This clone was recorded once. The V call is TRBV28, the J call TRBJ2-6; 7 nucleotides line up with TRBD1. The CDR3 is 15 residues long. V was pared by 7 bases and J by 0 bases, with 3 bases of the junction left unmatched. Germline CDR1 reads MDHEN; CDR2 reads SYDVKM. This CDR3 is CASIAGGSGANVLTF. For the CDR3, the DNA is TGTGCCAGCATTGCAGGGGGCTCTGGGGCCAACGTCCTGACTTTC.

This chain joins TRBV29-1 and TRBJ2-1, with 7 bases aligning to TRBD2. Germline V lookup: CDR1 SQVTM, CDR2 ANQGSEA. V gave up 4 bases and J gave up 1 base; unmatched junction bases: 4. The CDR3 is 14 residues long. The CDR3 is CSVAGGPSYNEQFF. The CDR3 region has the DNA TGCAGCGTTGCGGGAGGCCCGTCCTACAATGAGCAGTTCTTC.

This chain connects TRBV28 to TRBJ1-3; D gene ambiguous. CDR3 length: 14 residues. The germline CDR1 and CDR2 sequences are MDHEN and SYDVKM. V lost 3 bases and J lost 1, with 7 bases in between. The CDR3 region has the DNA TGTGCCAGCAGTTTTACGCGATCTGGAAACACCATATATTTT. Residues: CASSFTRSGNTIYF.

V usage is TRBV28 and J usage is TRBJ1-5; 10 positions agree with TRBD1. The CDR3 sequence is 20 residues long. V was pared by 7 bases and J by 2 bases, with 20 bases of the junction left unmatched. The germline V gene has CDR1 MDHEN and CDR2 SYDVKM. CDR3 coding DNA: TGTGCCAGCACCCGGGACAGGGGCCTCCTCGGACTCAGCGGCAATCAGCCCCAGCATTTT. The encoded protein is CASTRDRGLLGLSGNQPQHF.

The sample holds one count of this clone. The rearrangement joins TRBV28 to TRBJ1-1; maybe TRBD1 (6 bases). CDR1 is MDHEN, CDR2 SYDVKM, per germline. The V end lost 9 bases, the J end lost 2 bases, and 13 bases lay between the germline ends. This CDR3 spans 13 amino acids. CDR3 residues: CASTTGLNTEAFF. For the CDR3, the DNA is TGTGCCAGTACAACAGGGCTAAACACTGAAGCTTTCTTT.

This clone was seen only once. CDR3 sequence: CASSSDTGVAGGPGTQYF. The CDR3 DNA reads as TGTGCCAGCTCATCGGACACCGGGGTAGCGGGAGGCCCGGGGACGCAGTATTTT. This sequence joins TRBV18 and TRBJ2-3, with 10 bases lining up with TRBD2. Losses at the gene ends were 5 bases for V and 9 bases for J; bases not matched to a gene: 20. The CDR3 is made up of 18 amino acids. Germline V gene data show CDR1 as KGHSH and CDR2 as LQKENI. The entire variable domain, with the rest obtained from reference TRBV18 and TRBJ2-3, is as follows: NAGVMQNPRHLVRRRGQEARLRCSPMKGHSHVYWYRQLPEEGLKFMVYLQKENIIDESGMPKERFSAEFPKEGPSILRIQQVVRGDSAAYFCASSSDTGVAGGPGTQYFGPGTRLTVL.

The chain uses TRBV28 and TRBJ2-7; 11 nucleotides align to TRBD1. V was pared by 3 bases and J by 2 bases, with 3 bases of the junction left unmatched. The CDR3 has 15 amino acids. Germline CDR1 and CDR2: MDHEN and SYDVKM. In DNA form, the CDR3 reads TGTGCCAGCAGTTTGGGGACAGGGGGGACCTACGAGCAGTACTTC. Amino acids: CASSLGTGGTYEQYF.

V usage is TRBV2 and J usage is TRBJ1-5; D is unresolved. In germline, CDR1 is SNHLY, CDR2 FYNNEI. The CDR3 is 15 residues long. Trimming pared 1 base from V and 6 bases from J, leaving 13 bases between. DNA for the CDR3: TGTGCCAGCAGTGAAGGGGAAAAAGTAGGTCAGCCCCAGCATTTT. Translating it yields CASSEGEKVGQPQHF.

This chain connects TRBV19 to TRBJ1-1; no firm D call. The germline V gene has CDR1 LNHDA and CDR2 SQIVND (reference sequence). Trimming cost V 5 bases and J 1 base, with 5 bases left between them. The CDR3 totals 12 residues. The CDR3 nucleotides are TGTGCCAGTAGTGTACAGAACACTGAAGCTTTCTTT. It specifies CASSVQNTEAFF.

The genes are TRBV29-1 and TRBJ2-3; D gene ambiguous. V was trimmed by 4 bases and J by 6 bases, leaving 17 bases between them. In germline, CDR1 is SQVTM, CDR2 ANQGSEA. This CDR3 contains 14 residues. CDR3 residues: CSVVPLFGSDTQYF. The CDR3 DNA is TGCAGCGTTGTCCCACTATTCGGGTCTGATACGCAGTATTTT.

The chain recombines TRBV5-1 with TRBJ1-5, with D perhaps TRBD1 (6 bases). Deletions cut 0 bases from V and 1 base from J, with 8 bases between. This CDR3 spans 15 amino acids. Germline CDR1 reads SGHRS; CDR2 reads YFSETQ. The CDR3 reads CASSLGQGSNQPQHF. Here the CDR3 DNA reads TGCGCCAGCAGCTTGGGGCAGGGGAGCAATCAGCCCCAGCATTTT.

This clone was recorded only once. The chain has TRBV28 and TRBJ2-7; D is undetermined. With 6 bases removed from V and 2 bases from J, the gap between germline ends came to 11 bases. The germline V gene has CDR1 MDHEN and CDR2 SYDVKM. There are 13 residues in the CDR3. The CDR3 is CASRSGGPYEQYF. As DNA, the CDR3 is TGTGCCAGCAGGTCGGGCGGCCCCTACGAGCAGTACTTC. Full variable domain (missing parts from reference TRBV28 and TRBJ2-7): DVKVTQSSRYLVKRTGEKVFLECVQDMDHENMFWYRQDPGLGLRLIYFSYDVKMKEKGDIPEGYSVSREKKERFSLILESASTNQTSMYLCASRSGGPYEQYFGPGTRLTVT.